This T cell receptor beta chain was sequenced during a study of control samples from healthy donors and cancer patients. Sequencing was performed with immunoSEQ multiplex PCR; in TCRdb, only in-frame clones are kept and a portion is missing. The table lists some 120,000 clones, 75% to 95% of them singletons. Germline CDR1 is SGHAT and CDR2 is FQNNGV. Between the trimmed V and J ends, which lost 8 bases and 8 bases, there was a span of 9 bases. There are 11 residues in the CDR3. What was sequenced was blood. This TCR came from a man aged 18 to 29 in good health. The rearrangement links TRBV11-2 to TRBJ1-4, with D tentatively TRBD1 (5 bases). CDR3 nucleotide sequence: TGTGCCAGCGCCGAGGGGGAAAAACTGTTTTTT. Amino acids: CASAEGEKLFF.